A single sample gave rise to the 8 T cell receptor beta chains below, sequenced in a study of tumour-infiltrating T cells in Burkitt lymphoma. Clones were read by immunoSEQ multiplex PCR, and TCRdb kept only the in-frame ones, dropping some. The sample lists 10,000 or so clones; about three fifths were seen once. The specimen sequenced was tumor tissue. These TCRs come from a human donor with diffuse large B-cell lymphoma.

The chain carries TRBV19 and TRBJ2-3, with 7 bases identical to TRBD1. Germline V gives CDR1 LNHDA, CDR2 SQIVND (reference sequence). The CDR3 covers 14 residues. The J segment lost 13 bases and the V segment lost 1 base, leaving 11 bases of the junction unmatched. The CDR3 DNA reads TGTGCCAGTAGTATAGGGGGTGCGGAGACAGGGAAGTATTTT. Its protein product is CASSIGGAETGKYF.

The chain couples TRBV7-9 to TRBJ2-5; TRBD1 might be the D (6 bases). The V end was cut by 0 bases, the J end by 5 bases, with 10 bases between. Germline V lookup: CDR1 SEHNR, CDR2 FQNEAQ (reference sequence). The CDR3 length is 14 residues. The CDR3 spells CASSLASGVETQYF. CDR3 nucleotides: TGTGCCAGCAGCTTAGCCTCAGGGGTGGAGACCCAGTACTTC.

There are a few counts of this clone. Distinct nucleotide sequences in the sample also encode this CDR3. The chain has TRBV4-1 and TRBJ1-5; D perhaps matches TRBD1 (6 bases). V lost 1 base and J lost 7, with 8 bases in between. The CDR3 totals 13 residues. Per germline, CDR1 MGHRA and CDR2 YSYEKL. The CDR3: CASSQAGDQPQHF. CDR3 coding DNA: TGCGCCAGCAGCCAAGCAGGGGACCAGCCCCAGCATTTT.

The V and J genes are TRBV7-9 and TRBJ1-1; D not resolved. V was shortened by 5 bases and J by 0 bases, with 10 bases between the two germline ends. Germline values: CDR1 SEHNR, CDR2 FQNEAQ (reference sequence). The CDR3 runs 14 residues. The CDR3 region is CASSPPGMNTEAFF. DNA of the CDR3: TGTGCCAGCAGCCCCCCCGGGATGAACACTGAAGCTTTCTTT.

V gene TRBV7-9 combines with J gene TRBJ2-6, with 9 bases identical to TRBD2. CDR1 is SEHNR and CDR2 is FQNEAQ in the germline V gene (reference sequence). Trimming took 4 bases from V and 0 from J; bases not matched to a gene: 4. This CDR3 region has 17 residues. CDR3 residues: CASSSSGDISGANVLTF. CDR3 nucleotide sequence: TGTGCCAGCAGCTCTAGCGGGGACATCTCTGGGGCCAACGTCCTGACTTTC.

The rearrangement uses TRBV2 and TRBJ1-1, with D possibly matching TRBD1 (6 bases). The CDR3 loop spans 11 amino acids. The germline CDR1 and CDR2 sequences are SNHLY and FYNNEI. The V and J ends lost 2 bases and 8 bases respectively, with 6 bases between them. CDR3 nucleotides: TGTGCCAGCAGTGAACAGGGGGAAGCTTTCTTT. Translation gives CASSEQGEAFF.

V usage is TRBV2 and J usage is TRBJ1-1; unclear D gene. Trimming took off 6 bases at V and 9 bases at J, with 23 bases between the two ends. This CDR3 has 15 residues. Germline values: CDR1 SNHLY, CDR2 FYNNEI. The CDR3 spells CASREAYSDGAKAFF. The CDR3 region has the DNA TGTGCCAGCAGGGAGGCCTATTCGGACGGAGCCAAAGCTTTCTTT.

This clone came up a few times. This rearrangement joins TRBV6-1 to TRBJ1-4; D is unresolved. Germline V gene sequence: CDR1 MNHNS, CDR2 SASEGT. Trimming left V 1 base short and J 5 bases short, with 8 bases between. The CDR3 loop spans 14 amino acids. The chain's CDR3 is CASSEGRGNEKLFF. The CDR3 coding sequence is TGTGCCAGCAGTGAAGGGCGGGGAAATGAAAAACTGTTTTTT.